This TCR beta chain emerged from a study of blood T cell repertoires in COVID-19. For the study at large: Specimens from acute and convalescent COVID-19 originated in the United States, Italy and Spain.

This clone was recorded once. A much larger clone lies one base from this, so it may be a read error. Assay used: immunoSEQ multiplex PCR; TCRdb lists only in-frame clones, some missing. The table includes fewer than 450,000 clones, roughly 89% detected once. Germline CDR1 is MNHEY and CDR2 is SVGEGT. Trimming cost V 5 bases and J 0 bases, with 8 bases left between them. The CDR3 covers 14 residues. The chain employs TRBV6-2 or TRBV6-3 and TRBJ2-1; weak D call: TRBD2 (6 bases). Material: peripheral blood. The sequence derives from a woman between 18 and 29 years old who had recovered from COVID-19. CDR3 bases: TGTGCCAGCAGTGACGGGAGCTCCTACAATGAGCAGTTCTTC. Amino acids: CASSDGSSYNEQFF.